This T cell receptor (beta chain) originates from a study of T-cell reconstitution after alpha-beta-depleted transplantation in children. Study results and caveats: T-cell numbers and diversity one year post-transplant derived largely from freshly generated T cells. About two months after transplant, alpha-beta T cells reportedly came from several hundred expanded graft clones. TCRbeta diversity was high at day 60 in some patients (a result of surviving recipient T cells and thymic progenitors).

It was with unique molecular identifiers that the TCRbeta library was prepared. TCRdb processed the PCR reads anew with MiXCR; each CDR3 protein has one entry. The sample shows 900,000 or so distinct CDR3 sequences, around 17% of them seen only once. Of note for this clonotype: What it recognizes is unknown.

This CDR3 contains 16 residues. Trimming shortened V by 2 bases and J by 0 bases, and 11 bases separated the two germline ends. Germline V gene data show CDR1 as SGHDN and CDR2 as FVKESK. The sample consisted of PBMCs, mostly from graft donor cells, taken 360 days after TCRalphabeta/CD19-depleted stem cell transplant. This chain links TRBV14 with TRBJ1-5, with D unresolved. This receptor was obtained from a male patient aged 10-17 years who had a stem cell transplant for acute lymphoblastic leukemia, so the T cells may come from the graft donor. CDR3 DNA: TGTGCCAGCAGCCAAATGAGTTTATTTAGCAATCAGCCCCAGCATTTT. Protein sequence: CASSQMSLFSNQPQHF.